Reported below is one T cell receptor (beta chain). As yet, its antigen is unknown. Measured with immunoSEQ multiplex PCR; TCRdb has only the in-frame clones, and not every one. The repertoire has 40,000 or so clones, over 80% of them found once; the top ten carry 18%. This sample is drawn from a study of T cell responses to AZD1222 COVID-19 vaccine. Study-level findings and limits: Donors in the cohort were predominantly white British and more often female, and clonal diversity was possibly underestimated.

The CDR3 consists of 14 residues. The V gene end was trimmed by 3 bases and the J gene end by 4 bases; junction bases not matched to a gene: 4. CDR1 is MGHRA and CDR2 is YSYEKL in the germline V gene. Source: peripheral blood, taken 28 days after the second AZD1222 dose. The clonotype comes from an adult who received the AZD1222 COVID-19 vaccine. The chain carries TRBV4-1 and TRBJ2-7; TRBD1 aligns across 9 bases. CDR3 loop: CASSQGTGIYEQYF. CDR3 bases: TGCGCCAGCAGCCAGGGGACAGGGATTTACGAGCAGTACTTC.